These 6 T cell receptor beta chains were all obtained from the same sample, sequenced in a study of T cell repertoires in cytomegalovirus infection. TCRdb analysed the reads with MiXCR anew, one entry per CDR3 protein. The data contain approximately 70,000 distinct CDR3 sequences, 3.5% to 4% of them seen just once; the ten biggest clones take up about 22%. Input material: PBMCs. These receptors originate from a human donor in good health (CMV status not recorded). Some clones in this sample may be carry-over from other donors' samples.

This clonotype occurred a few times. The chain carries TRBV7-6 and TRBJ2-6; D is ambiguous. The CDR3 is 15 amino acids. Germline values: CDR1 SGHVS, CDR2 FNYEAQ. With 1 base removed from V and 1 base from J, the gap between germline ends came to 5 bases. CDR3 residues: CASSLVASGANVLTF. The DNA for the CDR3 is TGTGCCAGCAGCTTAGTGGCTTCTGGGGCCAACGTCCTGACTTTC.

This clonotype showed up many times. The rearrangement joins TRBV7-8 to TRBJ2-7; perhaps TRBD2 as D (5 bases). CDR1 and CDR2 from the germline V gene are SGHVS and FQNEAQ. There are 13 residues in the CDR3. V lost 4 bases and J lost 3, with 10 bases in between. CDR3 residues: CASSWEPNYEQYF. CDR3 in DNA: TGTGCCAGCAGCTGGGAGCCGAACTACGAGCAGTACTTC.

To note about this clonotype: A much larger clonotype is one base distant, so this may be a read error. The rearrangement links TRBV12-3 or TRBV12-4 to TRBJ1-5; D ambiguous. The CDR3 extends over 15 amino acids. Written as DNA, the CDR3 is TGTGCCAACAGTTTAGTTGAGGGCAGGAATCAGCCCCAGCATTTT. This translates into CANSLVEGRNQPQHF.

This clonotype was found many times. The rearrangement joins TRBV20-1 to TRBJ1-1; weak D call: TRBD1 (6 bases). V lost 7 bases to trimming and J lost 11 bases, with 29 bases between them. Germline V gene lookup returns CDR1 DFQATT and CDR2 SNEGSKA (reference sequence). The CDR3 loop spans 15 amino acids. This CDR3 reads CSVVLQGKISSIAFF. The DNA for the CDR3 is TGCAGTGTCGTGTTACAGGGAAAGATTTCCTCGATTGCTTTCTTT.

This clonotype appeared many times. The chain is built from TRBV7-6 and TRBJ1-5; D gene unclear. The V end lost 3 bases, the J end lost 4 bases, and 7 bases lay between the germline ends. CDR1 is SGHVS and CDR2 is FNYEAQ in the germline V gene. CDR3 length equals 13 residues. The CDR3 loop is CASSFSTNQPQHF. For the CDR3, the DNA is TGTGCCAGCAGCTTTTCCACTAATCAGCCCCAGCATTTT.

The table lists this clonotype with a few counts. V usage is TRBV7-2 and J usage is TRBJ2-1; D is ambiguous. Germline CDR1 is SGHTA and CDR2 is FQGNSA. This CDR3 has 14 amino acids. Trimming left V 4 bases short and J 3 bases short, with 10 bases between. CDR3 in DNA: TGTGCCAGCAGCTCCGGGCCGAGCTACAATGAGCAGTTCTTC. Residues: CASSSGPSYNEQFF.